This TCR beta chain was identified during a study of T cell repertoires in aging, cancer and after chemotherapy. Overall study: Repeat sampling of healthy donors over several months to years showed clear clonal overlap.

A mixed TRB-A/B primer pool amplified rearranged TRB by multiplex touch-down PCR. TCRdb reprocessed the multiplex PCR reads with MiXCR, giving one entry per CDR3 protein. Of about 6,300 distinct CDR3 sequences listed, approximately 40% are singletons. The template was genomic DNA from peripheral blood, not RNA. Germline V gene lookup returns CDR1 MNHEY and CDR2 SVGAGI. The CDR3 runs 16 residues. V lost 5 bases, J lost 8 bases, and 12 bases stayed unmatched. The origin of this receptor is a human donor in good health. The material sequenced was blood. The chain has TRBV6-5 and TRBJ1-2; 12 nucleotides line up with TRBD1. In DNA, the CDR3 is TGTGCCAGCAGTCCTCTTCCGGGACAGGGGGCGCCGGGCTACACCTTC. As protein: CASSPLPGQGAPGYTF.